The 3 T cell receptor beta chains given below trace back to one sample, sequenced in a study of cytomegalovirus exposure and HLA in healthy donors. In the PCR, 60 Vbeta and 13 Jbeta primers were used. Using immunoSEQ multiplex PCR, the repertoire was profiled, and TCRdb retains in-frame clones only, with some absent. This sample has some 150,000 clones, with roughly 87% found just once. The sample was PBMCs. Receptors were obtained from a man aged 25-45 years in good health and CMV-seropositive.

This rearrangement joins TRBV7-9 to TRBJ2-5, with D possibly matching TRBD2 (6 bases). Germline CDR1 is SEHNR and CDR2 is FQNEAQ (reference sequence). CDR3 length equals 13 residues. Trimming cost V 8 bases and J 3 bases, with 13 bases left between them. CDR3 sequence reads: CASGLANKETQYF. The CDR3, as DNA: TGTGCCAGCGGGCTAGCGAATAAAGAGACCCAGTACTTC. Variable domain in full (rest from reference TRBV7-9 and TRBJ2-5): DTGVSQNPRHKITKRGQNVTFRCDPISEHNRLYWYRQTLGQGPEFLTYFQNEAQLEKSRLLSDRFSAERPKGSFSTLEIQRTEQGDSAMYLCASGLANKETQYFGPGTRLLVL.

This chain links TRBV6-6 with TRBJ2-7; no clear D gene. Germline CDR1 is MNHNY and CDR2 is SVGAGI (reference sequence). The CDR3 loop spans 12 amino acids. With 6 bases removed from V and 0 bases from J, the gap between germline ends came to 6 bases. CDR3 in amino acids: CASRGSSYEQYF. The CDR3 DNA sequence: TGTGCCAGCAGGGGCAGCTCCTACGAGCAGTACTTC.

The CDR3 here is CASSPGAGDREKLFF. The CDR3 nucleotides read TGCGCCAGCAGCCCCGGGGCAGGGGACAGGGAAAAACTGTTTTTT. This rearrangement joins TRBV4-1 to TRBJ1-4; 8 positions agree with TRBD1. Germline V gene data show CDR1 as MGHRA and CDR2 as YSYEKL. J was trimmed by 8 bases and V by 4 bases; bases with no gene match: 9. The CDR3 length is 15 residues.